Presented here are 9 T cell receptor beta chains from one specimen sequenced in a study of CD8+ T cells in alopecia areata. TCR sequencing used cDNA made by reverse transcription of extracted RNA. Profiling relied on immunoSEQ multiplex PCR, and the TCRdb table lists in-frame clones only, not all of them. The table shows 160,000 or so clones, with roughly 63% occurring only once. Treatment meaning: oral pan-JAK inhibitor, 5-10 mg twice daily. This specimen was CD4+ T cells sorted from blood, taken at approximately week 55, from a patient treated with tofacitinib. These receptors came from a human donor with alopecia areata.

Comments on this clone: The same CDR3 also results from other DNA sequences found in this sample. V gene TRBV20-1 combines with J gene TRBJ2-7; no clear D. Germline-derived CDR1 and CDR2 are DFQATT and SNEGSKA (reference sequence). CDR3 length equals 11 residues. V dropped 0 bases and J dropped 3 bases, with 3 bases sitting between them. Here the CDR3 reads CSARDSYEQYF. The CDR3 region has the DNA TGCAGTGCTAGAGACAGCTACGAGCAGTACTTC.

V is TRBV5-1 and J is TRBJ2-7; perhaps D is TRBD1 or TRBD2 (5 bases each). The germline CDR1 and CDR2 sequences are SGHRS and YFSETQ. This CDR3 contains 14 residues. Between the trimmed V and J ends, which lost 0 bases and 4 bases, there was a span of 11 bases. Here the CDR3 reads CASSLGGREYEQYF. The CDR3, as DNA: TGCGCCAGCAGCTTGGGGGGCAGGGAGTACGAGCAGTACTTC.

This rearrangement joins TRBV5-1 to TRBJ2-3, with 8 bases that match TRBD1. CDR3 length: 15 residues. Germline trimming cut 4 bases from V and 1 base from J; bases unmatched to any gene: 5. CDR1 SGHRS and CDR2 YFSETQ come from the germline V gene. The CDR3 DNA is TGCGCCAGCAGCAGTGGACAGGGTCGCACAGATACGCAGTATTTT. Encoded protein: CASSSGQGRTDTQYF.

The J gene is TRBJ1-5, the V gene TRBV6-6, with no clear D. Trimming cost V 2 bases and J 2 bases, with 10 bases left between them. CDR3 length equals 15 residues. CDR1 is MNHNY and CDR2 is SVGAGI in the germline V gene (reference sequence). CDR3 nucleotides: TGTGCCAGCAGTTACGCGGGTTCGGGCAATCAGCCCCAGCATTTT. Its protein product is CASSYAGSGNQPQHF.

The rearrangement links TRBV30 to TRBJ2-3; D possibly corresponds to TRBD2 (5 bases). There are 12 residues in the CDR3. CDR1 is GTSNPN, CDR2 SVGIG, per germline (reference sequence). Deletions cut 4 bases from V and 4 bases from J, with 9 bases between. Written as DNA, the CDR3 is TGTGCCTGGACTGGAGGCGCAGATACGCAGTATTTT. Its protein is CAWTGGADTQYF.

On this clone itself: One end of the junction does not line up with germline, which may come from a read error. This sequence joins TRBV4-2 and TRBJ1-4; 9 positions match TRBD1. This CDR3 is 15 amino acids long. Germline loops: CDR1 LGHNA, CDR2 YNFKEQ. For the CDR3, the DNA is TGTGCCAGCAGCCAGGAAGACAGGGGGTCAGGGATTAGGGCTTTT. Its translation: CASSQEDRGSGIRAF.

This clone was detected a few times. Other DNA sequences within the sample encode an identical CDR3. The chain couples TRBV29-1 to TRBJ2-7; 7 positions agree with TRBD1. The CDR3 covers 11 residues. Germline CDR1 and CDR2: SQVTM and ANQGSEA. After removal of 4 bases from V and 5 bases from J, the junction contained 2 bases not matched to a gene. Here the CDR3 DNA reads TGCAGCGTTGGACAGGGCGACGAGCAGTACTTC. Encoded protein: CSVGQGDEQYF.

This clone showed up just once. CDR3 nucleotide sequence: TGTGCCAGCAGCTTAGACAGGGATTCTGAAGCTTTCTTT. Amino acids: CASSLDRDSEAFF. This chain joins TRBV7-6 and TRBJ1-1; D is perhaps TRBD1 (6 bases). V was cut by 1 base and J by 6 bases, with 9 bases left in between. The CDR3 loop spans 13 amino acids. CDR1 SGHVS and CDR2 FNYEAQ come from the germline V gene.

The table lists this clone with a few counts. V is TRBV5-1 and J is TRBJ2-7, with D maybe TRBD2 (5 bases). The end of the DNA fits TRBJ2-5 better, so the J call may be wrong. Germline V gene lookup returns CDR1 SGHRS and CDR2 YFSETQ. The CDR3 is 18 residues long. CDR3: CASSFRILGSGGQETQYF. The CDR3 DNA is TGCGCCAGCAGCTTCCGGATCCTTGGCAGCGGAGGACAAGAGACCCAGTACTTC.